What follows are 18 T cell receptor beta chains derived from one specimen sequenced in a study of shared clonotypes between healthy human individuals. The assay was immunoSEQ multiplex PCR, and TCRdb's table has in-frame clones only and misses some. The sample includes roughly 2 million clones, 85% to 95% of them seen just once. Sequencing input: naive CD4+ T cells sorted from blood. Stated subset: CD45RA+ positively selected. The receptors were gathered from a man younger than 35 in good health.

The CDR3 nucleotides read TGTGCCAGCAGCCCAACAGGGCCCCTCGGCTCTGGAAACACCATATATTTT. Protein sequence: CASSPTGPLGSGNTIYF. The rearrangement links TRBV5-4 to TRBJ1-3; weak D call: TRBD1 (6 bases). Germline loops: CDR1 SGHNT, CDR2 YYREEE (reference sequence). CDR3 length equals 17 residues. The ends were cut back, 4 bases at V and 0 bases at J, with 17 bases in the middle.

The chain employs TRBV4-1 and TRBJ2-2, with D perhaps matching TRBD1 (6 bases). V shed 1 base and J shed 2 bases, with 11 bases lying between them. The CDR3 runs 16 residues. CDR1 and CDR2 from the germline V gene are MGHRA and YSYEKL. CDR3 loop: CASSQGPGTNTGELFF. CDR3 sequence (DNA): TGCGCCAGCAGCCAAGGGCCCGGGACAAACACCGGGGAGCTGTTTTTT.

As to this clone: Other DNA sequences in this specimen translate into the identical CDR3. CDR3 DNA sequence: TGTGCCAGCAGCTTAGCAGGGGCAAATCAGCCCCAGCATTTT. Translated, it gives CASSLAGANQPQHF. The chain is built from TRBV7-2 and TRBJ1-5, with a possible D match to TRBD1 (5 bases). The V end lost 0 bases, the J end lost 4 bases, and 7 bases lay between the germline ends. The germline CDR1 and CDR2 sequences are SGHTA and FQGNSA. This CDR3 is 14 amino acids long.

This chain joins TRBV4-1 and TRBJ1-5; D unresolved. Germline V lookup: CDR1 MGHRA, CDR2 YSYEKL. Trimming stripped 0 bases from V and 10 bases from J, with 13 bases between. The CDR3 loop spans 14 amino acids. The CDR3 here is CASSQEGGPGPQHF. In DNA, the CDR3 is TGCGCCAGCAGCCAAGAGGGAGGACCTGGACCCCAGCATTTT.

The rearrangement joins TRBV10-3 to TRBJ1-1; a weak D match, TRBD1 (5 bases). V was pared by 6 bases and J by 5 bases, with 13 bases between. Germline V gene sequence: CDR1 ENHRY, CDR2 SYGVKD. CDR3 size: 13 residues. Here the CDR3 reads CAIRGGEVTEAFF. DNA of the CDR3: TGTGCCATCAGGGGAGGGGAGGTGACTGAAGCTTTCTTT.

The chain combines TRBV11-2 with TRBJ2-3; D gene uncertain. This CDR3 comprises 14 residues. Germline V CDR1 and CDR2: SGHAT, FQNNGV. Trimming removed 3 bases from V and 0 bases from J, with 7 bases in between. The CDR3 DNA sequence: TGTGCCAGCAGCTTTTGGGCGAGCACAGATACGCAGTATTTT. Protein product: CASSFWASTDTQYF.

This clone occurred once. The J gene is TRBJ1-1, the V gene TRBV27; a possible D gene is TRBD1 (6 bases). The CDR3 extends over 17 amino acids. Germline-derived CDR1 and CDR2 are MNHEY and SMNVEV (reference sequence). The V gene lost 5 bases and the J gene lost 0 bases, with 19 bases spanning the gap. The CDR3 reads CASSLYATPGVNTEAFF. The DNA for the CDR3 is TGTGCCAGCAGTCTATATGCCACTCCAGGGGTGAACACTGAAGCTTTCTTT.

This rearrangement joins TRBV28 to TRBJ2-7; the match to TRBD2 covers 11 bases. The CDR3 is 17 residues long. Trimming cost V 4 bases and J 0 bases; bases outside gene matches: 8. Germline lookup yields CDR1 MDHEN and CDR2 SYDVKM. CDR3 sequence: CASSSGTSGRSSYEQYF. The CDR3 nucleotides are TGTGCCAGCAGTTCAGGGACTAGCGGCAGGAGCTCCTACGAGCAGTACTTC.

J is TRBJ1-5 and V is TRBV30, with D possibly being TRBD1 (6 bases). Germline CDR1 reads GTSNPN; CDR2 reads SVGIG (reference sequence). CDR3 length: 13 amino acids. V was shortened by 3 bases and J by 5 bases, with 11 bases between the two germline ends. In nucleotides, the CDR3 is TGTGCCTGGAGAAACAGGGTGGATCAGCCCCAGCATTTT. This encodes CAWRNRVDQPQHF.

The chain combines TRBV9 with TRBJ2-5, with TRBD2 matching 7 bases. Germline trimming cut 0 bases from V and 3 bases from J; bases unmatched to any gene: 2. Germline CDR1 is SGDLS and CDR2 is YYNGEE. CDR3 length: 14 residues. The CDR3 DNA reads TGTGCCAGCAGCGTAGACGGGGGGAAAGAGACCCAGTACTTC. It codes for CASSVDGGKETQYF.

This rearrangement joins TRBV10-3 to TRBJ2-3, with D tentatively TRBD1 (6 bases). Germline V gene sequence: CDR1 ENHRY, CDR2 SYGVKD. Deletions cut 2 bases from V and 1 base from J, with 13 bases between. The CDR3 consists of 16 residues. The CDR3: CAISEAEDSRTDTQYF. The CDR3 nucleotides are TGTGCCATCAGTGAGGCGGAGGACAGCCGCACAGATACGCAGTATTTT.

A remark on this clone: The same CDR3 is also encoded by other DNA sequences in this sample. CDR3 protein: CASSPTGYEQYF. DNA for the CDR3: TGTGCCAGCAGCCCTACCGGGTACGAGCAGTACTTC. The gene calls are TRBV11-2 and TRBJ2-7; unclear D gene. The germline CDR1 and CDR2 sequences are SGHAT and FQNNGV. This CDR3 has 12 amino acids. V gave up 5 bases and J gave up 4 bases, with 9 bases separating them.

This clone turned up a few times. This chain uses TRBV5-1 with TRBJ2-2; D is perhaps TRBD1 (6 bases). This CDR3 contains 18 residues. V was clipped by 4 bases and J by 3 bases, with 22 bases between them. The germline V gene encodes CDR1 SGHRS and CDR2 YFSETQ. CDR3 nucleotide sequence: TGCGCCAGCAGCCCCACCCATGACAGGTATAGGGACACCGGGGAGCTGTTTTTT. It yields the protein CASSPTHDRYRDTGELFF.

This chain joins TRBV27 and TRBJ1-3, with D unclear. The CDR3 runs 16 residues. Germline CDR1 is MNHEY and CDR2 is SMNVEV (reference sequence). The V end lost 7 bases, the J end lost 0 bases, and 16 bases lay between the germline ends. The chain's CDR3 is CASTSLSRSSGNTIYF. In DNA form, the CDR3 reads TGTGCCAGCACCTCCCTAAGCAGGAGCTCTGGAAACACCATATATTTT.

The rearrangement uses TRBV7-9 and TRBJ2-3, with D uncertain. The CDR3 runs to 15 residues. Trimming removed 1 base at V and 6 bases at J, with 14 bases between. Germline V gene sequence: CDR1 SEHNR, CDR2 FQNEAQ (reference sequence). This CDR3 is CASSLGQTPGDTQYF. The CDR3 DNA reads as TGTGCCAGCAGCTTAGGCCAAACGCCCGGGGATACGCAGTATTTT.

The V call is TRBV20-1, the J call TRBJ2-3, with D unresolved. The CDR3 is 11 residues long. Germline V gene sequence: CDR1 DFQATT, CDR2 SNEGSKA (reference sequence). V was cut by 6 bases and J by 7 bases, with 11 bases left in between. CDR3 region: CSAALGYTQYF. Written as DNA, the CDR3 is TGCAGTGCAGCACTCGGTTATACGCAGTATTTT.

The rearrangement uses TRBV6-5 and TRBJ2-2; TRBD2 is a possible D gene (6 bases). This CDR3 is built from 15 residues. V was clipped by 8 bases and J by 3 bases, with 16 bases between them. The germline V gene has CDR1 MNHEY and CDR2 SVGAGI. Written as DNA, the CDR3 is TGTGCCAGCGGAGGAGGGATTCGGTACACCGGGGAGCTGTTTTTT. It yields the protein CASGGGIRYTGELFF.

The CDR3, as DNA: TGTGCCAGCAGCTTAAAGGTGGAAGGAAACACCATATATTTT. Amino acid sequence: CASSLKVEGNTIYF. The V call is TRBV7-6, the J call TRBJ1-3, with D hard to call. From germline, CDR1 is SGHVS and CDR2 FNYEAQ. Between the trimmed V and J ends, which lost 2 bases and 4 bases, there was a span of 9 bases. This CDR3 is 14 amino acids long.